Shown below are 31 T cell receptor beta chains from a single sample sequenced in a study of shared clonotypes between healthy human individuals. Sequencing used immunoSEQ multiplex PCR; TCRdb keeps in-frame clones, though not all of them. The profile shows some 2,000,000 clones, roughly 95% of them singletons. Material for sequencing was naive CD4+ T cells sorted from blood. Subset noted: CD45RA+ positively selected. The receptors originated from a man younger than 30 in good health.

The chain employs TRBV6-5 and TRBJ1-5, with TRBD1 as a possible D gene (6 bases). V lost 6 bases, J lost 4 bases, and 16 bases lay in between. This CDR3 is 15 amino acids long. Germline V gene sequence: CDR1 MNHEY, CDR2 SVGAGI. CDR3 loop: CASSRGGRGNQPQHF. The CDR3 DNA is TGTGCCAGCAGCCGTGGGGGGCGGGGGAATCAGCCCCAGCATTTT.

CDR3 in DNA: TGTGCCAGCAGCCCCCGGGACAGAAGCTCCTACGAGCAGTACTTC. It translates to CASSPRDRSSYEQYF. V and J are TRBV9 and TRBJ2-7; 7 nucleotides line up with TRBD1. The CDR3 sequence is 15 residues long. Per germline, CDR1 SGDLS and CDR2 YYNGEE. V lost 4 bases, J lost 0 bases, and 7 bases stayed unmatched.

V gene TRBV6-6 combines with J gene TRBJ1-2; tentatively, D is TRBD1 (5 bases). Germline lookup yields CDR1 MNHNY and CDR2 SVGAGI (reference sequence). The V end lost 2 bases, the J end lost 1 base, and 8 bases lay between the germline ends. The CDR3 runs to 14 residues. CDR3 region: CASSYEGSNYGYTF. The CDR3 DNA reads TGTGCCAGCAGTTACGAGGGGAGTAACTATGGCTACACCTTC.

The V gene is TRBV30, the J gene TRBJ2-5; 8 bases are shared with TRBD1. The V gene's germline CDR1 is GTSNPN and CDR2 SVGIG (reference sequence). Trimming cost V 2 bases and J 3 bases; bases outside gene matches: 8. The CDR3 consists of 15 residues. CDR3 in DNA: TGTGCCTGGAGTCTTAGGGGACAGGTGAAAGAGACCCAGTACTTC. Translation: CAWSLRGQVKETQYF.

V and J are TRBV5-4 and TRBJ1-2; 8 positions agree with TRBD1. The trim removed 1 base at V and 3 bases at J, leaving 5 bases unmatched. In germline, CDR1 is SGHNT, CDR2 YYREEE (reference sequence). CDR3 length: 15 residues. For the CDR3, the DNA is TGTGCCAGCAGCTTGAGCGCAGGGGGCTACTATGGCTACACCTTC. Protein sequence: CASSLSAGGYYGYTF.

This chain connects TRBV28 to TRBJ1-5; unclear D gene. V was trimmed by 5 bases and J by 6 bases, leaving 20 bases between them. Germline V lookup: CDR1 MDHEN, CDR2 SYDVKM. CDR3 length: 16 amino acids. This CDR3 is CASSRGRQVGSQPQHF. The CDR3 DNA reads as TGTGCCAGCAGTCGTGGAAGGCAGGTTGGGAGTCAGCCCCAGCATTTT. Full variable domain (remainder filled in from reference TRBV28 and TRBJ1-5): DVKVTQSSRYLVKRTGEKVFLECVQDMDHENMFWYRQDPGLGLRLIYFSYDVKMKEKGDIPEGYSVSREKKERFSLILESASTNQTSMYLCASSRGRQVGSQPQHFGDGTRLSIL.

In regard to this clone: The sample has other DNA sequences that encode this CDR3 too. V and J are TRBV9 and TRBJ2-1, with D perhaps matching TRBD1 or TRBD2 (5 bases each). The CDR3 has 14 amino acids. The V end was cut by 0 bases, the J end by 4 bases, with 8 bases between. The germline CDR1 and CDR2 sequences are SGDLS and YYNGEE. CDR3 residues: CASSVGGSYNEQFF. For the CDR3, the DNA is TGTGCCAGCAGCGTAGGGGGGTCGTACAATGAGCAGTTCTTC.

CDR3 region: CASSLWRETGNEQFF. The CDR3 bases are TGTGCCAGCAGCTTATGGCGGGAGACCGGCAATGAGCAGTTCTTC. The chain recombines TRBV7-2 with TRBJ2-1; 7 bases are shared with TRBD2. The germline CDR1 and CDR2 sequences are SGHTA and FQGNSA. The CDR3 runs 15 residues. The J segment lost 6 bases and the V segment lost 2 bases, leaving 7 bases of the junction unmatched.

This clone occurred once. The chain employs TRBV9 and TRBJ2-4; no clear D. The germline V gene has CDR1 SGDLS and CDR2 YYNGEE. The CDR3 totals 15 residues. V lost 0 bases, J lost 6 bases, and 13 bases lay in between. The CDR3 loop is CASSVASRVPNIQYF. The CDR3 nucleotides are TGTGCCAGCAGCGTAGCCTCCCGGGTCCCAAACATTCAGTACTTC.

V usage is TRBV4-2 and J usage is TRBJ2-6, with TRBD2 matching over 11 bases. The germline V gene encodes CDR1 LGHNA and CDR2 YNFKEQ. The trim removed 0 bases at V and 0 bases at J, leaving 1 base unmatched. The CDR3 runs 18 residues. CDR3 nucleotide sequence: TGTGCCAGCAGCCAAGACACTAGCGGGAGCTCTGGGGCCAACGTCCTGACTTTC. Translation gives CASSQDTSGSSGANVLTF.

The chain is built from TRBV2 and TRBJ1-2, with a weak D call TRBD1 (6 bases). Trimming pared 6 bases from V and 5 bases from J, leaving 13 bases between. The germline V gene has CDR1 SNHLY and CDR2 FYNNEI. The CDR3 consists of 13 residues. The CDR3 DNA is TGTGCCAGCAGGGACAGATTGAGTTATGGCTACACCTTC. Protein: CASRDRLSYGYTF.

As concerns this clone: In the same sample, other DNA sequences code for this CDR3. This rearrangement joins TRBV7-2 to TRBJ2-1, with 7 bases matching TRBD2. Germline V gene data show CDR1 as SGHTA and CDR2 as FQGNSA. J gave up 2 bases and V 1 base, and 2 bases lay outside the gene matches. The CDR3 spans 15 residues. CDR3 region: CASSLDGLAYNEQFF. CDR3 nucleotide sequence: TGTGCCAGCAGCTTAGACGGACTAGCCTACAATGAGCAGTTCTTC.

The table lists this clone with a count of one. The genes are TRBV9 and TRBJ1-1; the match to TRBD1 covers 7 bases. Germline trimming cut 0 bases from V and 5 bases from J; bases unmatched to any gene: 7. This CDR3 comprises 15 residues. Germline CDR1 SGDLS, CDR2 YYNGEE. The CDR3: CASSVASQGLTEAFF. For the CDR3, the DNA is TGTGCCAGCAGCGTAGCCTCACAGGGGTTGACTGAAGCTTTCTTT.

The genes are TRBV5-6 and TRBJ2-1; 12 positions agree with TRBD2. Germline V CDR1 and CDR2: SGHDT, YYEEEE. Trimming cost V 0 bases and J 7 bases; bases outside gene matches: 11. The CDR3 extends over 18 amino acids. CDR3 loop: CASSLGLAGGPSDNEQFF. The CDR3 coding sequence is TGTGCCAGCAGCTTGGGGCTAGCGGGAGGGCCGTCGGATAATGAGCAGTTCTTC.

The V call is TRBV6-1, the J call TRBJ2-4, with D hard to call. V lost 2 bases, J lost 5 bases, and 4 bases lay in between. The CDR3 contains 12 residues. Germline V gene lookup returns CDR1 MNHNS and CDR2 SASEGT. CDR3 nucleotides: TGTGCCAGCAGTGAACCACAAAACATTCAGTACTTC. This gives the protein CASSEPQNIQYF.

The rearrangement uses TRBV2 and TRBJ2-2; D perhaps matches TRBD1 (5 bases). Germline CDR1 reads SNHLY; CDR2 reads FYNNEI. Trimming cost V 5 bases and J 7 bases, with 8 bases left between them. The CDR3 has 12 residues. CDR3 region: CASSLQDGELFF. The DNA for the CDR3 is TGTGCCAGCAGTTTACAGGACGGGGAGCTGTTTTTT.

V gene TRBV6-1 combines with J gene TRBJ2-1; D remains ambiguous. The CDR3 consists of 14 residues. Per germline, CDR1 MNHNS and CDR2 SASEGT. V was cut by 4 bases and J by 5 bases, with 12 bases left in between. In DNA form, the CDR3 reads TGTGCCAGCAGTGGCGGCGGCTGGGACAATGAGCAGTTCTTC. Amino acid sequence: CASSGGGWDNEQFF.

The chain has TRBV5-6 and TRBJ2-7, with no clear D. Trimming shortened V by 4 bases and J by 0 bases, and 8 bases separated the two germline ends. Germline lookup yields CDR1 SGHDT and CDR2 YYEEEE. This CDR3 region has 13 residues. In nucleotides, the CDR3 is TGTGCCAGCAGCCCCTGGACCTCCTACGAGCAGTACTTC. This encodes CASSPWTSYEQYF.

The chain is built from TRBV6-1 and TRBJ1-2, with D possibly being TRBD1 (5 bases). CDR3 length: 11 amino acids. V shed 7 bases and J shed 8 bases, with 11 bases lying between them. Germline V gene data show CDR1 as MNHNS and CDR2 as SASEGT. The CDR3 spells CASKRGRGYTF. In DNA, the CDR3 is TGTGCCAGCAAACGGGGCAGAGGCTACACCTTC.

The chain combines TRBV12-5 with TRBJ2-5, with D possibly called TRBD1 or TRBD2 (5 bases each). Trimming took 1 base from V and 7 from J, leaving 22 bases between them. This CDR3 has 17 amino acids. Germline V gives CDR1 LGHNT, CDR2 FRNRAP. CDR3 region: CASGLGSGGKTSRTQYF. The CDR3 bases are TGTGCTAGTGGTTTGGGATCTGGGGGAAAAACGTCTCGGACCCAGTACTTC.

The chain combines TRBV10-3 with TRBJ1-1; D is possibly TRBD1 (6 bases). Germline loops: CDR1 ENHRY, CDR2 SYGVKD. V was pared by 4 bases and J by 3 bases, with 9 bases between. CDR3 length equals 13 residues. CDR3: CAISGQAHTEAFF. The CDR3 DNA reads TGTGCCATCAGTGGACAGGCCCACACTGAAGCTTTCTTT.

Comments on this clone: Other DNA sequences within the sample encode an identical CDR3. The chain has TRBV18 and TRBJ2-7; D is tentatively TRBD1 or TRBD2 (5 bases each). The CDR3 covers 13 residues. The V gene's germline CDR1 is KGHSH and CDR2 LQKENI. Trimming pared 3 bases from V and 4 bases from J, leaving 10 bases between. The CDR3 DNA follows: TGTGCCAGCTCACCCGGGACCGAATACGAGCAGTACTTC. It encodes CASSPGTEYEQYF.

As regards this clone: Other DNA variants within this sample encode the same CDR3. This rearrangement joins TRBV2 to TRBJ2-7; the D gene is possibly TRBD1 (6 bases). Germline lookup yields CDR1 SNHLY and CDR2 FYNNEI. The CDR3 is made up of 12 amino acids. V lost 5 bases and J lost 5, with 10 bases in between. As DNA, the CDR3 is TGTGCCAGCAGTAAACAGGGTAACGAGCAGTACTTC. Translation: CASSKQGNEQYF.

This clone was recorded once. This sequence joins TRBV4-1 and TRBJ2-5; D perhaps matches TRBD2 (6 bases). Germline assignment: CDR1 MGHRA and CDR2 YSYEKL. This CDR3 comprises 15 residues. Trimming cost V 0 bases and J 3 bases, with 11 bases left between them. CDR3 region: CASSQDTRLEETQYF. The DNA of the CDR3 is TGCGCCAGCAGCCAAGATACGAGACTAGAAGAGACCCAGTACTTC.

The gene calls are TRBV20-1 and TRBJ2-1; D gene uncertain. V lost 5 bases and J lost 7, with 9 bases in between. The CDR3 totals 11 residues. Germline loops: CDR1 DFQATT, CDR2 SNEGSKA (reference sequence). The CDR3 DNA reads TGCAGTGCTTTTTTCTCGAATGAGCAGTTCTTC. Protein: CSAFFSNEQFF.

The chain has TRBV7-9 and TRBJ2-1, with 7 bases that match TRBD1. In germline, CDR1 is SEHNR, CDR2 FQNEAQ (reference sequence). CDR3 size: 13 residues. The trim removed 3 bases at V and 7 bases at J, leaving 3 bases unmatched. The CDR3 DNA reads TGTGCCAGCAGCTTCGGGACAGTTAATGAGCAGTTCTTC. It yields the protein CASSFGTVNEQFF.

J is TRBJ2-3 and V is TRBV6-1; TRBD2 matches 8 bases. The length of the CDR3 is 15 residues. Germline values: CDR1 MNHNS, CDR2 SASEGT. V lost 6 bases, J lost 6 bases, and 11 bases stayed unmatched. The CDR3 reads CASRAGLALGDTQYF. Here the CDR3 DNA reads TGTGCCAGCAGGGCCGGACTAGCATTAGGGGATACGCAGTATTTT.

The CDR3: CASPPGLFYGYTF. The DNA of the CDR3 is TGTGCCAGCCCCCCGGGACTCTTCTATGGCTACACCTTC. The chain carries TRBV27 and TRBJ1-2, with a tentative D call TRBD1 (5 bases). The CDR3 length is 13 residues. Germline V CDR1 and CDR2: MNHEY, SMNVEV (reference sequence). V dropped 8 bases and J dropped 4 bases, with 14 bases sitting between them.

CDR3 nucleotide sequence: TGTGCCAGCAGTCGCGGACTGCTACATTCCTACGAGCAGTACTTC. It encodes CASSRGLLHSYEQYF. The chain couples TRBV6-5 to TRBJ2-7; maybe TRBD2 (5 bases). Trimming left V 5 bases short and J 1 base short, with 15 bases between. The CDR3 runs to 15 residues. Germline V gene lookup returns CDR1 MNHEY and CDR2 SVGAGI.

This rearrangement joins TRBV30 to TRBJ2-2; 8 bases match TRBD1. The germline CDR1 and CDR2 sequences are GTSNPN and SVGIG (reference sequence). Trimming at V came to 5 bases and at J to 0 bases, leaving 8 bases not matched to a gene. The CDR3 is 16 amino acids. DNA of the CDR3: TGTGCCTGGGGTAACACGGGACAGGCGAACACCGGGGAGCTGTTTTTT. Translated, it gives CAWGNTGQANTGELFF.

This clone has only one observation. The J gene is TRBJ2-3, the V gene TRBV5-4; D remains unclear. This CDR3 is built from 13 residues. Trimming took 7 bases from V and 0 from J, leaving 9 bases between them. Germline CDR1 and CDR2: SGHNT and YYREEE (reference sequence). The CDR3 nucleotides are TGTGCCAGCGCGCGCACTAGCACAGATACGCAGTATTTT. This encodes CASARTSTDTQYF.